This is a list of T cell receptor beta chains from one sample in a study of T-cell memory formation after mild COVID-19. TCRdb recomputed calls from the 5' RACE reads with MiXCR, one row per CDR3 protein. The top ten hold around 3.3% of the sample, which has about 210,000 distinct CDR3 sequences, over 9.5% seen once. The sample taken for sequencing was PBMCs or a T cell subset sorted from them (not recorded which). The receptors shown here come from a man between 18 and 29 years old who had mild COVID-19 (a few samples of this study predate the infection). Cell type and time point are not known. The CDR3 runs from the conserved cysteine through the conserved F or W. A D gene is named only where the DNA matches it firmly. Expanded clones are given a class, and other clones once, few, many or no size at all.

TRBJ1-4 | few | TRBV7-2 | NA | TGTGCCAGCAGCTTAAGTTCAGTAACTAATGAAAAACTGTTTTTT | CASSLSSVTNEKLFF
TRBJ2-1 | NA | TRBV7-2 | TRBD2 | TGTGCCAGCAGCTTAGTAGCGGGGGGTGACTATGAGCAGTTCTTC | CASSLVAGGDYEQFF
TRBJ2-3 | few | TRBV27 | TRBD2 | TGTGCCACGGGACTAGCGGGCGCCGATACGCAGTATTTT | CATGLAGADTQYF
TRBJ2-3 | few | TRBV7-2 | NA | TGTGCCAGCAGCTTACAAGGGGCTGTCCCGAGATATACGCAGTATTTT | CASSLQGAVPRYTQYF
TRBJ1-3 | few | TRBV9 | NA | TGTGCCAGCAGCGTAGGGGCGGGCCCAAGGACTGGAAACACCATATATTTT | CASSVGAGPRTGNTIYF
TRBJ1-5 | few | TRBV12-3/TRBV12-4 | NA | TGTGCCAGCAGTTTAGCGGGTTGGCATCAGCCCCAGCATTTT | CASSLAGWHQPQHF
TRBJ2-2 | few | TRBV3-1 | NA | TGTGCCAGCAGCCGCTACGGGGGCACCGGGGAGCTGTTTTTT | CASSRYGGTGELFF
TRBJ1-4 | few | TRBV5-4 | TRBD1 | TGTGCCAGCAGCTCCGGACAGGGGCAAGAAAAACTGTTTTTT | CASSSGQGQEKLFF
TRBJ2-7 | many | TRBV7-2 | NA | TGTGCCTCCGGGAGTTTCAACGAGCAGTACTTC | CASGSFNEQYF
TRBJ2-1 | few | TRBV7-2 | TRBD2 | TGTGCCAGCAGCTGGCGGGGGGGAGACAATGAGCAGTTCTTC | CASSWRGGDNEQFF
TRBJ2-2 | few | TRBV14 | TRBD2 | TGTGCCAGCAGCCAAGGAGCGCTTGCGGGGGACACCGGGGAGCTGTTTTTT | CASSQGALAGDTGELFF
TRBJ1-1 | few | TRBV20-1 | NA | TGCAGTGCTAGAGGCCAAATTGAAGCTTTCTTT | CSARGQIEAFF
TRBJ1-3 | NA | TRBV7-2 | NA | TGTGCCAGCAGCTTAGCGCAGGGGCCAAACACCATATATTTT | CASSLAQGPNTIYF
TRBJ2-5 | NA | TRBV18 | NA | TGTGCCAGCTCAACTTCTGCAGAGACCCAGTACTTC | CASSTSAETQYF
TRBJ1-1 | NA | TRBV5-5 | NA | TGTGCCAGCAGCCGCTTTATCCTTTCGGCGTACACTGAAGCTTTCTTT | CASSRFILSAYTEAFF
TRBJ1-1 | many | TRBV5-1 | NA | TGCGCCAGCAGCCCAGACGGACCAACACTGAAAGCTTTCTTT | CASSPDGPTLKAFF
TRBJ2-1 | NA | TRBV2 | NA | TGTGCCAGCAGCAACAATGAGCAGTTCTTC | CASSNNEQFF
TRBJ1-5 | few | TRBV9 | NA | TGTGCCAGCAGCGTAGCTGGAACCAGCAATCAGCCCCAGCATTTT | CASSVAGTSNQPQHF
TRBJ2-3 | NA | TRBV4-2 | TRBD2 | TGTGCCAGCAGCCACCCGGACCGGGGGGTTGACACAGATACGCAGTATTTT | CASSHPDRGVDTDTQYF
TRBJ2-3 | few | TRBV7-3 | NA | TGTGCCAGCAGCCTCCTCCGATCGGTGGATACGCAGTATTTT | CASSLLRSVDTQYF
TRBJ1-5 | NA | TRBV5-1 | NA | TGCGCCAGCAGCCTGTCGGGACACGACAATCAGCCCCAGCATTTT | CASSLSGHDNQPQHF
TRBJ1-1 | few | TRBV30 | NA | TGTGCCTGGAGTGTACTGAACACTGAAGCTTTCTTT | CAWSVLNTEAFF
TRBJ2-5 | NA | TRBV28 | NA | TGTGCCAGCAGTTTCATTGGGGGTTCTGAAGAGACCCAGTACTTC | CASSFIGGSEETQYF
TRBJ1-1 | NA | TRBV20-1 | NA | TGCAGTGCTAGGTTCGGAGGCACGGGCACTGAAGCTTTCTTT | CSARFGGTGTEAFF
TRBJ2-1 | few | TRBV5-1 | TRBD1 | TGCGCCAGCAGCTTGGTTCCGGACAGGGTCAATGAGCAGTTCTTC | CASSLVPDRVNEQFF
TRBJ1-5 | NA | TRBV19 | NA | TGTGCCAGTATGATGGGGGGGACCAATCAGCCCCAGCATTTT | CASMMGGTNQPQHF
TRBJ2-7 | NA | TRBV11-3 | NA | TGTGCCAGCAGCCCCCACGCGCGGGGAGAGCAGTACTTC | CASSPHARGEQYF
TRBJ2-7 | few | TRBV5-1 | NA | TGCGCCAGCAGCCGGCACACAAACTCCTACGAGCAGTACTTC | CASSRHTNSYEQYF
TRBJ1-6 | many | TRBV4-3 | NA | TGCGCCAGCAGCCAAGACTGGGCGGATTCACCCCTCCACTTT | CASSQDWADSPLHF